This T cell receptor (beta chain) was captured in a study of CD8+ T cells in alopecia areata. Notes on the study in general: Lesional tissue from the scalp (especially in alopecia totalis/universalis) showed higher clonality than normal scalp. Sequenced scalp T cells also include alphabeta T cells resident in normal skin. Whereas mice showed it more clearly, TCR sharing across patients was murkier, possibly because of HLA.

Germline CDR1 reads SQVTM; CDR2 reads ANQGSEA. With 4 bases removed from V and 3 bases from J, the gap between germline ends came to 12 bases. The CDR3 contains 13 residues. For this clone: Its antigen is as yet unknown.

PBMCs were stained for CD3, CD4 and CD8, and CD4+ and CD8+ T cells were sorted. Extraction of RNA preceded its reverse transcription into cDNA, which served as the sequencing template. Sequenced by immunoSEQ multiplex PCR; TCRdb stores in-frame clones only, minus some. The sample has about 200,000 clones, about 61% seen once. The source material was CD8+ T cells sorted from blood. This chain connects TRBV29-1 to TRBJ2-5, with D possibly being TRBD1 or TRBD2 (7 bases each). The TCR sequence derives from a human donor in good health. The CDR3 loop reads CSVGSGGEETQYF. CDR3 nucleotide sequence: TGCAGCGTTGGTTCAGGGGGGGAAGAGACCCAGTACTTC.